This T cell receptor (beta chain) was captured in a study of PD-1 blockade in mismatch repair-deficient tumors. Profiled with immunoSEQ multiplex PCR; TCRdb holds only in-frame clones, not every one. Among more than 90,000 clones listed, roughly 80% were seen once. Germline-derived CDR1 and CDR2 are SEHNR and FQNEAQ (reference sequence). V trimming: 5 bases; J trimming: 1 base; junction bases outside the gene matches: 8. The CDR3 sequence is 15 residues long. The TCR was taken from an adult with mismatch repair-deficient cancer. The starting material was peripheral blood, obtained roughly 60 weeks after starting pembrolizumab. This chain connects TRBV7-9 to TRBJ2-7, with 7 bases fitting TRBD2. The CDR3 DNA reads TGTGCCAGCAGCCCCAGCACGGGACTATCCTACGAGCAGTACTTC. Amino acids: CASSPSTGLSYEQYF.